This T cell receptor beta chain came from a study of blood T cell repertoires in COVID-19. Looking at the study overall: Sites across the United States, Italy and Spain contributed samples from acute and convalescent COVID-19. From T cells, B-cell-depleted T cells, or PBMCs came the material, which was cDNA or gDNA.

This CDR3 region has 16 residues. Per germline, CDR1 SGHTA and CDR2 FQGTGA. Unmatched junction bases numbered 8, after V lost 5 bases and J lost 4 bases. Original analysis: From reference gene primer amplification, estimates of nucleated cell counts were derived. The assay was immunoSEQ multiplex PCR, and TCRdb's table has in-frame clones only and misses some. V, J and clone size are taken as reported in that table, and D and trimming were inferred from the DNA itself. Among roughly 220,000 clones listed, roughly four fifths were seen once. A single count supports this clone. The sequence derives from a woman between 25 and 40 years old who had recovered from COVID-19. The chain has TRBV7-3 and TRBJ2-3, with TRBD2 matching 11 bases. Sequencing was done on a sample of peripheral blood. The CDR3 DNA reads TGTGCCAGCAGCCCCAGACTAGCGGGAACGGCAGATACGCAGTATTTT. Its translation is CASSPRLAGTADTQYF.